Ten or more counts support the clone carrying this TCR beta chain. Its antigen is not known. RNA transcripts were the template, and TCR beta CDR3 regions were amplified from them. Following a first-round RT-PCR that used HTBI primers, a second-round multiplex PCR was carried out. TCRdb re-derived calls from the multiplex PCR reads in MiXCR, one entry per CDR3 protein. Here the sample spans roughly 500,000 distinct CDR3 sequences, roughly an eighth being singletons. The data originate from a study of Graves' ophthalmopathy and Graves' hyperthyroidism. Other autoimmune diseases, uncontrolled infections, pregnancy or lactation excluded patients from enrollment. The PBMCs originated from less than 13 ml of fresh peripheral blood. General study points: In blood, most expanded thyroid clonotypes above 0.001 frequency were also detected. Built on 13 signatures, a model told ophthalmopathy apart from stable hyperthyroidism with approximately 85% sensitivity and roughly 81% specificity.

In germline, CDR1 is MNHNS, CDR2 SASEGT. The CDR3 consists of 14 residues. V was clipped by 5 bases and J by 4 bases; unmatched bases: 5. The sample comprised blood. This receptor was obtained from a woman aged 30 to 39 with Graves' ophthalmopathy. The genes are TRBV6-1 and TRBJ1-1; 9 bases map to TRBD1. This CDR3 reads CASSQGQGLTEAFF. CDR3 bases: TGTGCCAGCAGTCAGGGACAGGGCCTCACTGAAGCTTTCTTT.